Listed below are T cell receptor beta chains from one sample, sequenced in a study of early T cells in non-severe SARS-CoV-2 infection. TCRdb re-called the 5' RACE reads through MiXCR, storing one row per CDR3 protein. The sample has some 45,000 distinct CDR3 sequences; almost 7.5% are singletons. Sequencing input: whole blood. The receptors stem from an adult who was a healthcare worker with PCR-confirmed SARS-CoV-2 infection or an uninfected control (not recorded which). The CDR3 runs from the conserved cysteine through the conserved F or W. A D gene is named only where the DNA matches it firmly. A clone size is listed for some rows: how often the clone was seen (once, few, many), or a class if it is expanded.

clone size: many; J gene: TRBJ2-2; V gene: TRBV2; D gene: TRBD2; CDR3 DNA: TGTGCCAGCGGGAGGGAGCGCGGGGAGCTGTTTTTT; CDR3 protein: CASGRERGELFF
clone size: many; J gene: TRBJ2-1; V gene: TRBV3-1; D gene: -; CDR3 DNA: TGTGCCAGCAGCCAATTACTGAGCTCCTACAATGAGCAGTTCTTC; CDR3 protein: CASSQLLSSYNEQFF
clone size: few; J gene: TRBJ2-3; V gene: TRBV14; D gene: TRBD1; CDR3 DNA: TGTGCCAGCAGCCACCTCGCAGGGCCCCAGGGGGCAGATACGCAGTATTTT; CDR3 protein: CASSHLAGPQGADTQYF
clone size: many; J gene: TRBJ2-3; V gene: TRBV11-2; D gene: TRBD1; CDR3 DNA: TGTGCCAGCAGCTCCTACTATGTTACGACAGGGAAGGGGGCAGATACGCAGTATTTT; CDR3 protein: CASSSYYVTTGKGADTQYF
clone size: many; J gene: TRBJ2-2; V gene: TRBV6-2/TRBV6-3; D gene: -; CDR3 DNA: TGTGCCAGCAGTTACGGCAGGGGGGACACCGGGGAGCTGTTTTTT; CDR3 protein: CASSYGRGDTGELFF
clone size: few; J gene: TRBJ1-1; V gene: TRBV3-1; D gene: -; CDR3 DNA: TGTGCCAGCAGCCAGCTATTTCTCCCCTACGAAGCTTTCTTT; CDR3 protein: CASSQLFLPYEAFF
clone size: few; J gene: TRBJ1-4; V gene: TRBV7-8; D gene: -; CDR3 DNA: TGTGCCAGCAGCTTAGGTCGGTCAGTTCTTAATGAAAAACTGTTTTTT; CDR3 protein: CASSLGRSVLNEKLFF
clone size: many; J gene: TRBJ2-3; V gene: TRBV7-2; D gene: -; CDR3 DNA: TGTGCCAGCAGCTTGCTTGCATCCAGATATACGCAGTATTTT; CDR3 protein: CASSLLASRYTQYF
clone size: -; J gene: TRBJ2-1; V gene: TRBV20-1; D gene: TRBD2; CDR3 DNA: TGCAGTGCTAGAGACCCTAGCGGGGGGGCCCAGGAGCAGTTCTTC; CDR3 protein: CSARDPSGGAQEQFF
clone size: few; J gene: TRBJ1-4; V gene: TRBV7-6; D gene: -; CDR3 DNA: TGTGCCAGCAGCCCAAGTTGGGGTAATGAAAAACTGTTTTTT; CDR3 protein: CASSPSWGNEKLFF
clone size: few; J gene: TRBJ2-1; V gene: TRBV6-5; D gene: TRBD1; CDR3 DNA: TGTGCCAGCAGTTATGCCGACAGGGGCTATGAGCAGTTCTTC; CDR3 protein: CASSYADRGYEQFF
clone size: few; J gene: TRBJ1-1; V gene: TRBV20-1; D gene: TRBD1; CDR3 DNA: TGCAGTGCTCGAGGACAGGAAATCTGGAACACTGAAGCTTTCTTT; CDR3 protein: CSARGQEIWNTEAFF
clone size: few; J gene: TRBJ2-2; V gene: TRBV12-3/TRBV12-4; D gene: -; CDR3 DNA: TGTGCCAGCAGTCCTGCCCGGCCGGGGCAGCCCGGGGAGCTGTTTTTT; CDR3 protein: CASSPARPGQPGELFF
clone size: many; J gene: TRBJ2-3; V gene: TRBV3-2; D gene: -; CDR3 DNA: TGTGCCAGCAGCCTCGAGACTAGCGGGGACCACACAGATACGCAGTATTTT; CDR3 protein: CASSLETSGDHTDTQYF
clone size: few; J gene: TRBJ1-1; V gene: TRBV7-3; D gene: -; CDR3 DNA: TGTGCCAGCAGCTTAAAAGCCAGGGGAGAAGCTTTCTTT; CDR3 protein: CASSLKARGEAFF
clone size: many; J gene: TRBJ2-3; V gene: TRBV4-3; D gene: TRBD1; CDR3 DNA: TGCGCCAGCAGCGGGACAGGGGGGATAGCAGATACGCAGTATTTT; CDR3 protein: CASSGTGGIADTQYF
clone size: many; J gene: TRBJ2-3; V gene: TRBV20-1; D gene: -; CDR3 DNA: TGCAGTGCTAGGGCTAGGGGGACAGATACGCAGTATTTT; CDR3 protein: CSARARGTDTQYF
clone size: -; J gene: TRBJ1-6; V gene: TRBV6-5; D gene: -; CDR3 DNA: TGTGCCAGCAGTTACTCCCCAGGAGGGCTCCTCTTTAATTCACCCCTCCACTTT; CDR3 protein: CASSYSPGGLLFNSPLHF
clone size: many; J gene: TRBJ2-3; V gene: TRBV20-1; D gene: -; CDR3 DNA: TGCAGTGCCTTTCTAACCCGCGCAGATACGCAGTATTTT; CDR3 protein: CSAFLTRADTQYF
clone size: few; J gene: TRBJ2-7; V gene: TRBV5-6; D gene: TRBD1; CDR3 DNA: TGTGCCAGCAGCTCTCTGAGACAGGGCGACGAGCAGTACTTC; CDR3 protein: CASSSLRQGDEQYF
clone size: -; J gene: TRBJ2-1; V gene: TRBV4-3; D gene: TRBD2; CDR3 DNA: TGCGCCAGCAGCCAAGATGAGGTAGCGGGGGGGAATGAGCAGTTCTTC; CDR3 protein: CASSQDEVAGGNEQFF
clone size: few; J gene: TRBJ2-7; V gene: TRBV27; D gene: -; CDR3 DNA: TGTGCCAGCAGTGCCGACCGCTACGAGCAGTACTTC; CDR3 protein: CASSADRYEQYF
clone size: many; J gene: TRBJ2-1; V gene: TRBV5-6; D gene: TRBD2; CDR3 DNA: TGTGCCAGCAGCCCGGATCAAGGCGGGGGTACCTACAATGAGCAGTTCTTC; CDR3 protein: CASSPDQGGGTYNEQFF
clone size: many; J gene: TRBJ2-3; V gene: TRBV7-6; D gene: -; CDR3 DNA: TGTGCCAGCAGCTTACTTCCTACCCGTGGGACAGATACGCAGTATTTT; CDR3 protein: CASSLLPTRGTDTQYF
clone size: few; J gene: TRBJ2-1; V gene: TRBV4-1; D gene: -; CDR3 DNA: TGCGCCAGCAGCCAAGAGGGATCACCAAGGTTCTACAATGAGCAGTTCTTC; CDR3 protein: CASSQEGSPRFYNEQFF
clone size: -; J gene: TRBJ2-3; V gene: TRBV18; D gene: TRBD2; CDR3 DNA: TGTGCCAGCTCACCGGGACTAGCGGGGGAACCAGATACGCAGTATTTT; CDR3 protein: CASSPGLAGEPDTQYF
clone size: many; J gene: TRBJ1-6; V gene: TRBV7-8; D gene: -; CDR3 DNA: TGTGCCAGCAGCTTAGAGGACGGGTTCAATTCACCCCTCCACTTT; CDR3 protein: CASSLEDGFNSPLHF
clone size: many; J gene: TRBJ2-7; V gene: TRBV7-9; D gene: TRBD1; CDR3 DNA: TGTGCCAGCAGCTGGGGGACAGGGGAGCAGTACTTC; CDR3 protein: CASSWGTGEQYF
clone size: -; J gene: TRBJ2-5; V gene: TRBV5-1; D gene: -; CDR3 DNA: TGCGCCAGCAGCTTGGAGAGCGGCAGAGAGACCCAGTACTTC; CDR3 protein: CASSLESGRETQYF